This TCR beta chain was retrieved from a study of cytomegalovirus exposure and HLA in healthy donors. General study findings and limits: The study recorded 150 to 200 TCR beta chains that were cytomegalovirus-associated. As confirmed in vitro, a few CMV-associated chains were specific for CMV antigens. Roughly uniform sequencing depth across donors was assumed, possibly incorrectly. A later analysis showed TCR association rates differing by HLA locus, peaking at DRB1 and lowest at HLA-C.

PCR primers comprised 60 Vbeta and 13 Jbeta primers. Sequencing was performed with immunoSEQ multiplex PCR; in TCRdb, only in-frame clones are kept and a portion is missing. The sample holds some 150,000 clones, about 75% seen once. In the case of this clone: What it binds is unknown.

The sequenced sample consisted of PBMCs. This TCR was sampled from a woman aged 30 to 39 in good health and CMV-seronegative.

This chain's CDR3 is CASSQLATADSGNTIYF. CDR3 bases: TGCGCCAGCAGCCAATTAGCCACGGCAGACTCTGGAAACACCATATATTTT. The rearrangement uses TRBV4-1 and TRBJ1-3; no reliable D call. The CDR3 contains 17 residues. Germline CDR1 and CDR2: MGHRA and YSYEKL. Trimming took 2 bases from V and 0 from J, leaving 14 bases between them.